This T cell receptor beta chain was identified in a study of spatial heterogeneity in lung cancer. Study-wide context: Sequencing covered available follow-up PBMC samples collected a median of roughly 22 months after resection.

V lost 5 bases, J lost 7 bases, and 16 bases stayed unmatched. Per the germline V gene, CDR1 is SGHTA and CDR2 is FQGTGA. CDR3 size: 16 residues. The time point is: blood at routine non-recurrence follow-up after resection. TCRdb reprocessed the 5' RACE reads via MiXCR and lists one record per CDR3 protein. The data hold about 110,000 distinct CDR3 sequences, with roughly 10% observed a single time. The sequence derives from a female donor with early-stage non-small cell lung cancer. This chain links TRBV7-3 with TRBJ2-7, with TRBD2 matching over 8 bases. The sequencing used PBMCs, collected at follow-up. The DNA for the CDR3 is TGTGCCAGCAGCCTCCATCCGGGAGGGCCAGCGAAGGAGCAGTACGTC. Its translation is CASSLHPGGPAKEQYV.